This TCR beta chain originates from a study of cytomegalovirus exposure and HLA in healthy donors. General study findings and limits: As a later analysis showed, a missense DCLRE1C variant was linked to trimming of TCR beta V- and J-genes. Among the sequence variants, a highly shared cluster was likely an artifact of sequencing. Among TCR beta chains, those listed as cytomegalovirus-associated numbered some 160.

As regards this clone: Its antigen is not identified.

The CDR3 has 12 residues. V dropped 0 bases and J dropped 4 bases, with 4 bases sitting between them. CDR1 MNHNS and CDR2 SASEGT come from the germline V gene. Primers: 60 Vbeta forward and 13 Jbeta reverse. Assay: immunoSEQ multiplex PCR; the TCRdb copy retains only in-frame clones and omits some. The data show about 150,000 clones, about 8.9% seen once. The rearrangement joins TRBV6-1 to TRBJ2-7; D gene ambiguous. Sequencing was performed on PBMCs. This clonotype originated in a man aged 45-60 years in good health and CMV-seronegative. The CDR3 bases are TGTGCCAGCAGTGAAGCGCGATACGAGCAGTACTTC. Translation: CASSEARYEQYF.